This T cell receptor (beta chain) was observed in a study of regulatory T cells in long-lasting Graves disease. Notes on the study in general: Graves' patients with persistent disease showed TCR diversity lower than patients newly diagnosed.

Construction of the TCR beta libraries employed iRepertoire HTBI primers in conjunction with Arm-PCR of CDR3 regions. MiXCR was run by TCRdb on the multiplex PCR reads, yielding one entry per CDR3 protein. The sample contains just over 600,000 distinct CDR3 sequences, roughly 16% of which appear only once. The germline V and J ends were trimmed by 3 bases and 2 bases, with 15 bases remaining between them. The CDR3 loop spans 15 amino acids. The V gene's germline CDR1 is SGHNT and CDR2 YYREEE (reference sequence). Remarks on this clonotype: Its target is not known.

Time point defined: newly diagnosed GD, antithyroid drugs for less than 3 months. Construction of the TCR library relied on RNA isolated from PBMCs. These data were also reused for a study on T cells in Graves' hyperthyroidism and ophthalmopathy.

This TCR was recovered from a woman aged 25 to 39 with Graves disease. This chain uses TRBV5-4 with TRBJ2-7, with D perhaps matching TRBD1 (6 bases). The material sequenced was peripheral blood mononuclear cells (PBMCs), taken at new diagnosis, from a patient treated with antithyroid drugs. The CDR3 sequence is CASSSRQAPTYEQYF. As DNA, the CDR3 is TGTGCCAGCAGCTCACGACAGGCACCAACCTACGAGCAGTACTTC.